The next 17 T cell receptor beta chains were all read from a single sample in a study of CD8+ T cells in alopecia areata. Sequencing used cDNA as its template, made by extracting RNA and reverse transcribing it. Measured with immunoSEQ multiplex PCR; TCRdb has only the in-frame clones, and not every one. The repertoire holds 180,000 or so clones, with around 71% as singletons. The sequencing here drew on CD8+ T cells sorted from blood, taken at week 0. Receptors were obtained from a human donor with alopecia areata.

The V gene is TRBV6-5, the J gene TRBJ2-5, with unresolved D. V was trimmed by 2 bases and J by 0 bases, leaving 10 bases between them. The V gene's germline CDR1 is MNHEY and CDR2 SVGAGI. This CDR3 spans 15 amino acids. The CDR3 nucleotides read TGTGCCAGCAGTTACGGCGGTGCAGACCAAGAGACCCAGTACTTC. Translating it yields CASSYGGADQETQYF.

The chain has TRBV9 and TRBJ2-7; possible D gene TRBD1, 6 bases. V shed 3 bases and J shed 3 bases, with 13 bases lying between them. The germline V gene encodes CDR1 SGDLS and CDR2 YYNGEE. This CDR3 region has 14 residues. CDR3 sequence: CASSGRDIDYEQYF. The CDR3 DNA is TGTGCCAGCAGCGGAAGGGACATCGACTACGAGCAGTACTTC.

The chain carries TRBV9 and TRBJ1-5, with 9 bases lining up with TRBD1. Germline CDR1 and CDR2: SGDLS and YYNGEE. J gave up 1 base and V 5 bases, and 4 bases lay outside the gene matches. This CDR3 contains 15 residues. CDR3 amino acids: CASSLGTGSNQPQHF. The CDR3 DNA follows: TGTGCCAGCAGTCTCGGGACAGGGAGCAATCAGCCCCAGCATTTT.

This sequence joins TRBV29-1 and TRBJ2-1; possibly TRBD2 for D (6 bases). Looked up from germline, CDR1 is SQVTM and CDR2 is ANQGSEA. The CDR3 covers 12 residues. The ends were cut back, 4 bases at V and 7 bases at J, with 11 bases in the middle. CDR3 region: CSVVGDWNEQFF. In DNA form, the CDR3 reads TGCAGCGTTGTTGGGGACTGGAATGAGCAGTTCTTC.

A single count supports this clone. The CDR3 reads CASRPTRMNTEAFF. For the CDR3, the DNA is TGTGCCAGCCGTCCAACGCGGATGAACACTGAAGCTTTCTTT. The chain joins TRBV6-5 to TRBJ1-1; D is unclear. V dropped 8 bases and J dropped 0 bases, with 13 bases sitting between them. The CDR3 covers 14 residues. Germline loops: CDR1 MNHEY, CDR2 SVGAGI.

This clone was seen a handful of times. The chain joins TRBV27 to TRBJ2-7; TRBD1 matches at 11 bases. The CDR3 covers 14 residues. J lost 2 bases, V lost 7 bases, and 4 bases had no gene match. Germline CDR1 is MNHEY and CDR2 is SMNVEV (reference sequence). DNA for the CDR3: TGTGCCAGCATGCAGGACAGGGGGCCCTACGAGCAGTACTTC. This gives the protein CASMQDRGPYEQYF.

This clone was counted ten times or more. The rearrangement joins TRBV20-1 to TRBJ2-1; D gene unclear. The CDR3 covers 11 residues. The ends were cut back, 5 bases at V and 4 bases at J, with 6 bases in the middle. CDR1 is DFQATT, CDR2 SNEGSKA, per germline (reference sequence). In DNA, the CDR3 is TGCAGTGCTGAGGCGTACAATGAGCAGTTCTTC. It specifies CSAEAYNEQFF.

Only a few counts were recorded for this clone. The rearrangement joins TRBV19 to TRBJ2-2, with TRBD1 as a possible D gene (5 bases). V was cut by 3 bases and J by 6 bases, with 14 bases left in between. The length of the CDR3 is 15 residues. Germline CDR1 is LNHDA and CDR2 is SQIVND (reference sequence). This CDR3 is CASSILPGPSGELFF. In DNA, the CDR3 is TGTGCCAGTAGTATCCTCCCAGGGCCTTCCGGGGAGCTGTTTTTT. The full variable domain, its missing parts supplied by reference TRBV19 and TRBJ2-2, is DGGITQSPKYLFRKEGQNVTLSCEQNLNHDAMYWYRQDPGQGLRLIYYSQIVNDFQKGDIAEGYSVSREKKESFPLTVTSAQKNPTAFYLCASSILPGPSGELFFGEGSRLTVL.

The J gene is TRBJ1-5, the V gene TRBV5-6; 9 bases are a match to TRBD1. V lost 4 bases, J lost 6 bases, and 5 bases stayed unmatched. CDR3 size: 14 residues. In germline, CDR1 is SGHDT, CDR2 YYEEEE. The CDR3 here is CASSPGTGLQPQHF. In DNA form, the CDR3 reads TGTGCCAGCAGCCCAGGGACAGGGCTTCAGCCCCAGCATTTT.

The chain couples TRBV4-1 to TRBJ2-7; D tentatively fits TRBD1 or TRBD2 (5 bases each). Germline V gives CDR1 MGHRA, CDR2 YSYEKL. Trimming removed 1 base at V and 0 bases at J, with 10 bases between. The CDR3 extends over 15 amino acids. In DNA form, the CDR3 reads TGCGCCAGCAGCCAAGTCGGGACGGCCTCCTACGAGCAGTACTTC. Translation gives CASSQVGTASYEQYF.

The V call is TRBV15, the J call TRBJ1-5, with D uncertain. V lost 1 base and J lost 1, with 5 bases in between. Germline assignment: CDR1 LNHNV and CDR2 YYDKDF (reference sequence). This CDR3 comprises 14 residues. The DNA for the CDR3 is TGTGCCACCAGCAGAGGGTCAAGCAATCAGCCCCAGCATTTT. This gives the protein CATSRGSSNQPQHF.

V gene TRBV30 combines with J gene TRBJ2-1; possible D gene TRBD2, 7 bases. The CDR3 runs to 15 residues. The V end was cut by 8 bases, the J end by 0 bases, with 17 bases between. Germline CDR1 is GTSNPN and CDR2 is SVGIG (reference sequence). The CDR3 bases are TGTGCCGGATTCGGGGGGCCTAGCTCCTACAATGAGCAGTTCTTC. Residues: CAGFGGPSSYNEQFF.

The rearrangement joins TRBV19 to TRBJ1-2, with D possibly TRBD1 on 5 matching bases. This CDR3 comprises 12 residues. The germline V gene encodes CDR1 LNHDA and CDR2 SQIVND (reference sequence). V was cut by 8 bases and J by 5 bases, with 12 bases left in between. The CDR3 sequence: CASRLGAYGYTF. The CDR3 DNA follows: TGTGCCAGTCGTCTCGGGGCGTATGGCTACACCTTC. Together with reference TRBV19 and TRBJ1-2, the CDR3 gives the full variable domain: DGGITQSPKYLFRKEGQNVTLSCEQNLNHDAMYWYRQDPGQGLRLIYYSQIVNDFQKGDIAEGYSVSREKKESFPLTVTSAQKNPTAFYLCASRLGAYGYTFGSGTRLTVV.

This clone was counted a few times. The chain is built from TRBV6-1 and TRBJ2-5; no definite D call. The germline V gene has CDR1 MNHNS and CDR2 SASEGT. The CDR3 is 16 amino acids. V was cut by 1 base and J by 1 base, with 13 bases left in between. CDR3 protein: CASSEVQGVGQETQYF. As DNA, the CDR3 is TGTGCCAGCAGTGAAGTACAAGGTGTGGGCCAAGAGACCCAGTACTTC.

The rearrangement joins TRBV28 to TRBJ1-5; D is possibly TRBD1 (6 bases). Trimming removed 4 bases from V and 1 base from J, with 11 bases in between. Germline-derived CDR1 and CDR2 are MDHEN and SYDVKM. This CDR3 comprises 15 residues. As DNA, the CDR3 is TGTGCCAGCAGTTCCCGGGACATGAGCAATCAGCCCCAGCATTTT. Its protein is CASSSRDMSNQPQHF. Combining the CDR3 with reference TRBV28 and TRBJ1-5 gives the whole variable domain DVKVTQSSRYLVKRTGEKVFLECVQDMDHENMFWYRQDPGLGLRLIYFSYDVKMKEKGDIPEGYSVSREKKERFSLILESASTNQTSMYLCASSSRDMSNQPQHFGDGTRLSIL.

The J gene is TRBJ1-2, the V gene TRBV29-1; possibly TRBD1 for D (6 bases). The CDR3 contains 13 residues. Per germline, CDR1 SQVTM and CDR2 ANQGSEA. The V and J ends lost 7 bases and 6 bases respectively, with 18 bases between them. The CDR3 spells CSAIQGTDNGYTF. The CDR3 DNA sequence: TGCAGCGCAATACAGGGTACCGACAATGGCTACACCTTC.

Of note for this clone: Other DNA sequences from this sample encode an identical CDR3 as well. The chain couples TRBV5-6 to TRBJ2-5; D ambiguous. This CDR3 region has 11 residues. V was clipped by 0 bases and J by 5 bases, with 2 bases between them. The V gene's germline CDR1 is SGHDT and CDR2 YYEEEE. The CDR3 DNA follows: TGTGCCAGCAGCTTGGCTGAGACCCAGTACTTC. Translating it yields CASSLAETQYF.